The 20 T cell receptor beta chains reported below all come from one sample, sequenced in a study of blood T cell repertoires in COVID-19. TCRdb's copy holds only in-frame clones and misses some; the assay was immunoSEQ multiplex PCR. Here the sample spans about 150,000 clones, around 84% being singletons. The sequencing input was peripheral blood. The receptors originated from a man in his sixties or seventies with acute or convalescent COVID-19.

This chain joins TRBV19 and TRBJ1-5, with D maybe TRBD1 (5 bases). The CDR3 contains 17 residues. Trimming cost V 1 base and J 2 bases, with 15 bases left between them. Looked up from germline, CDR1 is LNHDA and CDR2 is SQIVND (reference sequence). Here the CDR3 reads CASSIGGRGNRNQPQHF. As DNA, the CDR3 is TGTGCCAGTAGTATAGGAGGGCGGGGGAATCGCAATCAGCCCCAGCATTTT.

This clone was picked up one time. This chain links TRBV19 with TRBJ2-7, with 7 bases aligning to TRBD2. Germline V gene data show CDR1 as LNHDA and CDR2 as SQIVND (reference sequence). This CDR3 contains 14 residues. V shed 1 base, J shed 0 bases, and the junction held 0 bases outside the gene matches. The CDR3 is CASSIVAGSYEQYF. CDR3 nucleotide sequence: TGTGCCAGTAGTATAGTAGCGGGCTCCTACGAGCAGTACTTC.

The V and J genes are TRBV5-4 and TRBJ2-5; the match to TRBD1 covers 8 bases. Germline V gene data show CDR1 as SGHNT and CDR2 as YYREEE (reference sequence). The J segment lost 3 bases and the V segment lost 0 bases, leaving 10 bases of the junction unmatched. This CDR3 has 17 amino acids. The CDR3: CASSLVGQGRWKETQYF. The DNA of the CDR3 is TGTGCCAGCAGCTTGGTAGGACAGGGTCGCTGGAAAGAGACCCAGTACTTC.

The rearrangement uses TRBV9 and TRBJ2-3, with 9 bases matching TRBD2. The length of the CDR3 is 16 residues. CDR1 and CDR2 from the germline V gene are SGDLS and YYNGEE. The ends lost 2 bases at V and 6 bases at J; junction bases unmatched: 10. The DNA of the CDR3 is TGTGCCAGCAGCGTCCTGGCTAGCGGGATTGGTGATACGCAGTATTTT. This codes for CASSVLASGIGDTQYF.

The CDR3 region has the DNA TGCGCCAGCAGCTTGGTTAGTAGCTCCTACGAGCAGTACTTC. Translating gives CASSLVSSSYEQYF. This chain joins TRBV5-1 and TRBJ2-7; D ambiguous. Germline CDR1 is SGHRS and CDR2 is YFSETQ. CDR3 length: 14 amino acids. Trimming took 0 bases from V and 0 from J, leaving 7 bases between them.

This clone was seen a handful of times. This sequence joins TRBV27 and TRBJ2-1, with 8 positions matching TRBD2. The CDR3 length is 16 residues. Germline V lookup: CDR1 MNHEY, CDR2 SMNVEV (reference sequence). Losses at the gene ends were 7 bases for V and 8 bases for J; bases not matched to a gene: 16. CDR3: CASNKPGLGATHEQFF. The CDR3 DNA follows: TGTGCCAGCAATAAGCCGGGACTAGGGGCCACTCATGAGCAGTTCTTC.

This clone turned up a few times. J is TRBJ2-2 and V is TRBV28; weak D call: TRBD2 (6 bases). This CDR3 has 14 residues. Germline CDR1 and CDR2: MDHEN and SYDVKM. Trimming pared 3 bases from V and 7 bases from J, leaving 12 bases between. This CDR3 is CASSLWGESGELFF. CDR3 DNA: TGTGCCAGCAGTTTGTGGGGGGAAAGCGGGGAGCTGTTTTTT.

V usage is TRBV12-5 and J usage is TRBJ2-5; 15 bases align to TRBD2. This CDR3 contains 16 residues. Trimming cost V 5 bases and J 5 bases; bases outside gene matches: 6. Per germline, CDR1 LGHNT and CDR2 FRNRAP. The CDR3, as DNA: TGTGCTAGTGGTCCTGGACTAGCGGGGGGGCGGGAGACCCAGTACTTC. Amino acids: CASGPGLAGGRETQYF.

The chain employs TRBV28 and TRBJ2-7, with D maybe TRBD1 (5 bases). Germline V gene data show CDR1 as MDHEN and CDR2 as SYDVKM. The CDR3 is made up of 13 amino acids. V dropped 5 bases and J dropped 2 bases, with 10 bases sitting between them. The CDR3 spells CASSPDRAYEQYF. DNA of the CDR3: TGTGCCAGCAGTCCAGACAGAGCCTACGAGCAGTACTTC.

The rearrangement uses TRBV7-9 and TRBJ2-7, with TRBD1 as a possible D gene (6 bases). Between the trimmed V and J ends, which lost 4 bases and 2 bases, there was a span of 12 bases. Per germline, CDR1 SEHNR and CDR2 FQNEAQ (reference sequence). The CDR3 runs 14 residues. The CDR3 reads CASSSNRDPYEQYF. CDR3 coding DNA: TGTGCCAGCAGCTCCAACAGGGACCCCTACGAGCAGTACTTC.

This chain links TRBV19 with TRBJ2-7, with D uncertain. Germline V lookup: CDR1 LNHDA, CDR2 SQIVND (reference sequence). The CDR3 has 14 residues. Trimming cost V 3 bases and J 2 bases, with 11 bases left between them. In nucleotides, the CDR3 is TGTGCCAGTAGTATTGGGCCGACGGCCTACGAGCAGTACTTC. Its translation: CASSIGPTAYEQYF.

The V call is TRBV2, the J call TRBJ2-7; no firm D call. Trimming took 0 bases from V and 1 from J, leaving 7 bases between them. The germline gives CDR1 SNHLY, CDR2 FYNNEI. The CDR3 contains 14 residues. The CDR3 is CASSEALESYEQYF. CDR3 in DNA: TGTGCCAGCAGTGAAGCCTTAGAATCCTACGAGCAGTACTTC.

The genes are TRBV15 and TRBJ2-1, with D hard to call. The V end lost 0 bases, the J end lost 7 bases, and 13 bases lay between the germline ends. The germline CDR1 and CDR2 sequences are LNHNV and YYDKDF (reference sequence). The CDR3 is 15 residues long. The CDR3 DNA reads as TGTGCCACCAGCAGAGATCTGGGCGTGACGAATGAGCAGTTCTTC. As protein: CATSRDLGVTNEQFF.

The J gene is TRBJ2-7, the V gene TRBV6-4; 8 bases map to TRBD2. After removal of 6 bases from V and 2 bases from J, the junction contained 12 bases not matched to a gene. CDR1 is MRHNA and CDR2 is SNTAGT in the germline V gene. This CDR3 region has 16 residues. CDR3 in amino acids: CASRLGGALVTYEQYF. The DNA for the CDR3 is TGTGCCAGCAGGCTCGGGGGGGCTCTAGTGACCTACGAGCAGTACTTC.

This chain connects TRBV27 to TRBJ1-5; no reliable D call. V gave up 6 bases and J gave up 3 bases, with 12 bases separating them. CDR3 size: 14 residues. Germline CDR1 and CDR2: MNHEY and SMNVEV (reference sequence). The CDR3 coding sequence is TGTGCCAGCAGGCCGGCCGGGTACAATCAGCCCCAGCATTTT. Translated, it gives CASRPAGYNQPQHF.

The genes are TRBV10-3 and TRBJ2-1; 9 nucleotides agree with TRBD2. The CDR3 has 17 residues. The V gene's germline CDR1 is ENHRY and CDR2 SYGVKD. V lost 0 bases and J lost 7; bases outside the gene matches: 10. CDR3 region: CAISESVAGAPENEQFF. The CDR3 DNA sequence: TGTGCCATCAGTGAGTCTGTAGCGGGAGCCCCTGAGAATGAGCAGTTCTTC.

The chain combines TRBV7-2 with TRBJ1-1, with 8 bases aligning to TRBD1. Germline CDR1 SGHTA, CDR2 FQGNSA. The CDR3 loop spans 16 amino acids. V shed 5 bases and J 0 bases; nucleotides not matched to a gene: 8. CDR3 bases: TGTGCCAGCAGCCAAACAGGGGGTCTCCTGAACACTGAAGCTTTCTTT. Protein product: CASSQTGGLLNTEAFF.

V gene TRBV28 combines with J gene TRBJ2-3; D is uncertain. Germline CDR1 reads MDHEN; CDR2 reads SYDVKM. This CDR3 has 15 amino acids. Trimming left V 3 bases short and J 2 bases short, with 12 bases between. The CDR3 reads CASSFMAVNTDTQYF. In DNA, the CDR3 is TGTGCCAGCAGTTTTATGGCGGTGAACACAGATACGCAGTATTTT.

The chain employs TRBV5-6 and TRBJ1-4, with a tentative D call TRBD1 (6 bases). Germline V gene sequence: CDR1 SGHDT, CDR2 YYEEEE. The CDR3 has 15 residues. V gave up 0 bases and J gave up 7 bases, with 13 bases separating them. The CDR3 DNA follows: TGTGCCAGCAGCTTGGCCGCAGGGGTTATTGAAAAACTGTTTTTT. Protein: CASSLAAGVIEKLFF.

J is TRBJ2-1 and V is TRBV12-3 or TRBV12-4, with D perhaps matching TRBD2 (6 bases). This CDR3 is 13 amino acids long. Trimming stripped 10 bases from V and 0 bases from J, with 10 bases between. This chain's CDR3 is CAIGGISYNEQFF. The CDR3 nucleotides read TGTGCCATCGGGGGTATCTCCTACAATGAGCAGTTCTTC.